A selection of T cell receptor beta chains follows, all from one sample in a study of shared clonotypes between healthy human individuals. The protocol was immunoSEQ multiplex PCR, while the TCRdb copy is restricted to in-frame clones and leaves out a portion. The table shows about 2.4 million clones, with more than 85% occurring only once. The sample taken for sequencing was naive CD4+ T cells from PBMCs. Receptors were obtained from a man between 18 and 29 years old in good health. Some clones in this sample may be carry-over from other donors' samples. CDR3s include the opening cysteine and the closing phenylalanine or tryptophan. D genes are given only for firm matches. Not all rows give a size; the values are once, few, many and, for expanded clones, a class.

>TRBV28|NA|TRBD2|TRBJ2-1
CASSPPGTSGGGNEQFF
TGTGCCAGCAGTCCCCCCGGGACTAGCGGGGGGGGGAATGAGCAGTTCTTC
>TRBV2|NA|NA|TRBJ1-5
CASSGQPIRYQPQHF
TGTGCCAGCAGTGGACAACCTATTAGGTATCAGCCCCAGCATTTT
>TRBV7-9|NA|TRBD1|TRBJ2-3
CASSDRRDRSTDTQYF
TGTGCCAGCAGCGATCGAAGGGACAGATCCACAGATACGCAGTATTTT
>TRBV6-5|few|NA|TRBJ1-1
CASSSRGAATEAFF
TGTGCCAGCAGTTCCAGGGGAGCGGCCACTGAAGCTTTCTTT
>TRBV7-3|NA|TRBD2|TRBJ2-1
CASSLAGGLYNEQFF
TGTGCCAGCAGTCTAGCGGGAGGCCTCTACAATGAGCAGTTCTTC
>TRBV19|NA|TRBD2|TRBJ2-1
CASSRTSGSRDEQFF
TGTGCCAGTAGCAGGACTAGCGGGAGTAGGGATGAGCAGTTCTTC
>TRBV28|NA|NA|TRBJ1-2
CASSFRAYGGYTF
TGTGCCAGCAGTTTTAGGGCATATGGTGGCTACACCTTC
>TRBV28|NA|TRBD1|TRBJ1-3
CASSTTQGRGNTIYF
TGTGCCAGCAGCACCACACAGGGGAGGGGAAACACCATATATTTT
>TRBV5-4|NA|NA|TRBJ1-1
CASSLAGGNTEAFF
TGTGCCAGCAGCTTGGCCGGGGGAAACACTGAAGCTTTCTTT
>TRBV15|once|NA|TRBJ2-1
CATSRVAANYNEQFF
TGTGCCACCAGCAGAGTGGCCGCCAACTACAATGAGCAGTTCTTC
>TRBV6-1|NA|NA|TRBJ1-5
CASSEEKGNQPQHF
TGTGCCAGCAGTGAAGAAAAGGGCAATCAGCCCCAGCATTTT
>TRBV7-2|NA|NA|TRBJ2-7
CASSLTQGPPEQYF
TGTGCCAGCAGCTTAACCCAGGGACCCCCCGAGCAGTACTTC
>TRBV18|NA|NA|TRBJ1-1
CASSPLTGSEAFF
TGTGCCAGCTCACCGCTAACAGGGAGCGAAGCTTTCTTT
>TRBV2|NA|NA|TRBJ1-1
CASRAGRLNTEAFF
TGTGCCAGCAGGGCCGGGAGACTAAACACTGAAGCTTTCTTT
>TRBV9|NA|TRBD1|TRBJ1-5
CASSKGGTAFLGQPQHF
TGTGCCAGCAGCAAAGGCGGGACAGCCTTCCTGGGCCAGCCCCAGCATTTT
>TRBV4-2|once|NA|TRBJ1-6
CASSQVDRMADSPLHF
TGTGCCAGCAGCCAAGTAGACAGGATGGCGGATTCACCCCTCCACTTT
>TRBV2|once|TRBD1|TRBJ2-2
CASSVDRGRGGELFF
TGTGCCAGCAGTGTTGACAGGGGGCGCGGCGGGGAGCTGTTTTTT